The 16 T cell receptor beta chains below were found in one sample sequenced in a study of T cell responses to AZD1222 COVID-19 vaccine. Here immunoSEQ multiplex PCR was the method, and the copy in TCRdb shows in-frame clones only, minus some. The sample lists roughly 120,000 clones, around 87% occurring once. This material consisted of peripheral blood, taken on day 0 of AZD1222 vaccination. These receptors were obtained from an adult in good health.

The chain links TRBV18 to TRBJ2-5; TRBD2 agrees at 9 bases. From germline, CDR1 is KGHSH and CDR2 LQKENI. CDR3 length: 16 amino acids. Unmatched junction bases numbered 8, after V lost 6 bases and J lost 0 bases. The CDR3 sequence: CASSSVAGDYQETQYF. The DNA of the CDR3 is TGTGCCAGCTCGTCAGTAGCGGGGGACTACCAAGAGACCCAGTACTTC.

The chain combines TRBV6-6 with TRBJ2-7, with 9 bases matching TRBD1. V shed 6 bases, J shed 7 bases, and the junction held 13 bases outside the gene matches. Germline V gene lookup returns CDR1 MNHNY and CDR2 SVGAGI (reference sequence). This CDR3 has 15 residues. The CDR3 nucleotides are TGTGCCAGCAGAACACAGGGGGCGCGGACGGATGAGCAGTACTTC. Protein product: CASRTQGARTDEQYF.

V gene TRBV4-1 combines with J gene TRBJ1-5, with a weak D call TRBD1 (5 bases). V lost 4 bases to trimming and J lost 6 bases, with 19 bases between them. Germline loops: CDR1 MGHRA, CDR2 YSYEKL. The CDR3 totals 16 residues. CDR3 sequence: CASSPQVGDSIQPQHF. The CDR3 DNA sequence: TGCGCCAGCAGCCCACAAGTAGGGGATTCGATTCAGCCCCAGCATTTT.

The chain has TRBV19 and TRBJ1-1; TRBD1 agrees at 8 bases. This CDR3 region has 14 residues. The ends lost 1 base at V and 4 bases at J; junction bases unmatched: 2. CDR1 and CDR2 (germline): LNHDA, SQIVND (reference sequence). The CDR3 nucleotides read TGTGCCAGTAGTATAGGAACAGGGGGCACTGAAGCTTTCTTT. Protein product: CASSIGTGGTEAFF. Full variable domain (rest looked up from reference TRBV19 and TRBJ1-1): DGGITQSPKYLFRKEGQNVTLSCEQNLNHDAMYWYRQDPGQGLRLIYYSQIVNDFQKGDIAEGYSVSREKKESFPLTVTSAQKNPTAFYLCASSIGTGGTEAFFGQGTRLTVV.

This clone came up once. V and J are TRBV5-1 and TRBJ2-3, with a possible D match to TRBD1 (5 bases). Germline lookup yields CDR1 SGHRS and CDR2 YFSETQ. CDR3 size: 14 residues. V lost 3 bases and J 4 bases, leaving 12 bases between the germline ends. CDR3 bases: TGCGCCAGCAGCTGGTATAGGGGCGCAGATACGCAGTATTTT. Its translation is CASSWYRGADTQYF.

This clone occurred once. The chain uses TRBV19 and TRBJ1-1; perhaps TRBD1 as D (5 bases). The ends were cut back, 4 bases at V and 11 bases at J, with 17 bases in the middle. The CDR3 is made up of 13 amino acids. CDR1 and CDR2 (germline): LNHDA, SQIVND (reference sequence). CDR3 bases: TGTGCCAGTAGTAGGGGGATGGAGGGAAGGGCTTTCTTT. Translated, it gives CASSRGMEGRAFF.

The CDR3 region is CASSLVAAQETQYF. The CDR3 DNA reads as TGTGCCAGCAGCTTGGTGGCGGCCCAAGAGACCCAGTACTTC. The rearrangement joins TRBV5-6 to TRBJ2-5; D unclear. The germline V gene encodes CDR1 SGHDT and CDR2 YYEEEE. The V end was cut by 0 bases, the J end by 1 base, with 7 bases between. CDR3 length equals 14 residues.

The chain is built from TRBV3-1 (or the pseudogene TRBV3-2) and TRBJ2-7; TRBD1 matches at 8 bases. Germline V CDR1 and CDR2: LGHDT, YNNKEL (reference sequence). V shed 0 bases and J 5 bases; nucleotides not matched to a gene: 9. The length of the CDR3 is 16 residues. DNA for the CDR3: TGTGCCAGCAGCCAAGAAAATGACAGGGGCACTGACGAGCAGTACTTC. Protein: CASSQENDRGTDEQYF.

The gene calls are TRBV6-2 or TRBV6-3 and TRBJ2-1; D possibly matches TRBD1 or TRBD2 (5 bases each). Germline V gene data show CDR1 as MNHEY and CDR2 as SVGEGT. The CDR3 has 16 amino acids. The V end was cut by 1 base, the J end by 2 bases, with 12 bases between. CDR3 region: CASSYFWGFPYNEQFF. In DNA form, the CDR3 reads TGTGCCAGCAGTTACTTTTGGGGGTTCCCCTACAATGAGCAGTTCTTC.

The table lists this clone with a few counts. This chain uses TRBV10-3 with TRBJ1-4, with unresolved D. In germline, CDR1 is ENHRY, CDR2 SYGVKD. There are 18 residues in the CDR3. V dropped 4 bases and J dropped 0 bases, with 18 bases sitting between them. Written as DNA, the CDR3 is TGTGCCATCAGTGCGGGTGACCTGACCCCTGCAACTAATGAAAAACTGTTTTTT. It specifies CAISAGDLTPATNEKLFF.

This sequence joins TRBV19 and TRBJ2-5, with 9 bases fitting TRBD1. J was trimmed by 4 bases and V by 5 bases; bases with no gene match: 5. This CDR3 contains 14 residues. CDR1 LNHDA and CDR2 SQIVND come from the germline V gene (reference sequence). The CDR3 protein is CASSLTGGVETQYF. In DNA form, the CDR3 reads TGTGCCAGTAGTTTAACAGGGGGCGTAGAGACCCAGTACTTC.

The chain is built from TRBV19 and TRBJ1-3; D not resolved. Trimming took 1 base from V and 2 from J, leaving 3 bases between them. Germline V CDR1 and CDR2: LNHDA, SQIVND (reference sequence). The CDR3 consists of 13 residues. CDR3: CASSIAPGNTIYF. The CDR3 region has the DNA TGTGCCAGTAGTATAGCCCCTGGAAACACCATATATTTT.

On this clone itself: The same CDR3 also results from other DNA sequences found in this sample. This chain links TRBV18 with TRBJ1-1, with no clear D. The CDR3 consists of 11 residues. V was clipped by 2 bases and J by 5 bases, with 3 bases between them. Germline CDR1 reads KGHSH; CDR2 reads LQKENI. CDR3 amino acids: CASSPGTEAFF. CDR3 bases: TGTGCCAGCTCACCAGGGACTGAAGCTTTCTTT.

V and J are TRBV7-2 and TRBJ2-7; TRBD2 matches at 8 bases. V trimming: 1 base; J trimming: 2 bases; junction bases outside the gene matches: 4. The CDR3 extends over 15 amino acids. Germline loops: CDR1 SGHTA, CDR2 FQGNSA. CDR3: CASSLERGSTYEQYF. DNA for the CDR3: TGTGCCAGCAGCTTAGAGCGGGGGTCTACCTACGAGCAGTACTTC.

The chain combines TRBV9 with TRBJ1-6, with 8 bases identical to TRBD1. J lost 8 bases, V lost 7 bases, and 8 bases had no gene match. Germline CDR1 reads SGDLS; CDR2 reads YYNGEE. This CDR3 comprises 14 residues. This CDR3 reads CASSQGAGDSPLHF. The CDR3 DNA follows: TGTGCCAGCTCTCAGGGGGCTGGTGATTCACCCCTCCACTTT.

V gene TRBV7-8 combines with J gene TRBJ2-5; possible D gene TRBD1, 6 bases. This CDR3 is built from 13 residues. Germline CDR1 SGHVS, CDR2 FQNEAQ. Between the trimmed V and J ends, which lost 5 bases and 4 bases, there was a span of 11 bases. Written as DNA, the CDR3 is TGTGCCAGCAGCCCAGGGGCGGCAGAGACCCAGTACTTC. Its protein product is CASSPGAAETQYF.